Below are 12 T cell receptor beta chains sequenced from a single sample in a study of Graves' ophthalmopathy and Graves' hyperthyroidism (dated by TCRdb to the late 2010s). Data came from an Illumina HiSeq 2000. For repertoire sequencing, TCR beta CDR3 regions were amplified from RNA transcripts. The first round of RT-PCR was done with HTBI primers and the Qiagen OneStep RT-PCR kit, and was followed by a second round of multiplex PCR, then size selection and purification. The public reads were quality trimmed at Q25 with fastp and then assembled into clones with MiXCR by TCRdb, keeping productive beta chains. For every CDR3 protein sequence, its rows merge into one entry that carries the most common genes and DNA. The sample table holds about 58,000 distinct CDR3 sequences, of which more than 40% were seen once. The top ten constitute over 4% of the sample. The specimen sequenced was peripheral blood. The receptors originated from an adult woman with Graves' ophthalmopathy.

Many counts were recorded for this clonotype. The chain combines TRBV29-1 with TRBJ2-1, with 12 bases aligning to TRBD2. This CDR3 region has 15 residues. Germline CDR1 SQVTM, CDR2 ANQGSEA. Losses at the gene ends were 1 base for V and 9 bases for J; bases not matched to a gene: 7. The CDR3 loop reads CSVEAPGTSGREQFF. DNA for the CDR3: TGCAGCGTTGAAGCCCCGGGGACTAGCGGGCGTGAGCAGTTCTTC.

This clonotype was picked up a small number of times. The chain joins TRBV3-1 to TRBJ1-5, with 8 bases that match TRBD1. The CDR3 runs to 13 residues. Germline V gene lookup returns CDR1 LGHDT and CDR2 YNNKEL (reference sequence). V lost 8 bases, J lost 1 base, and 1 base stayed unmatched. CDR3 sequence (DNA): TGTGCCAGCCGGACAGGGAGCAATCAGCCCCAGCATTTT. Its translation: CASRTGSNQPQHF. Full variable domain (missing parts from reference TRBV3-1 and TRBJ1-5): DTAVSQTPKYLVTQMGNDKSIKCEQNLGHDTMYWYKQDSKKFLKIMFSYNNKELIINETVPNRFSPKSPDKAHLNLHINSLELGDSAVYFCASRTGSNQPQHFGDGTRLSIL.

This clonotype was seen a single time. CDR3 amino acids: CASSRTQYF. Written as DNA, the CDR3 is TGTGCCAGCAGTCGGACCCAGTACTTC. The chain combines TRBV2 with TRBJ2-5; D remains ambiguous. Germline V gene sequence: CDR1 SNHLY, CDR2 FYNNEI. The CDR3 length is 9 residues. Trimming pared 5 bases from V and 7 bases from J, leaving 2 bases between.

The sample holds many counts of this clonotype. The V call is TRBV11-3, the J call TRBJ2-3, with D possibly being TRBD1 or TRBD2 (6 bases each). V gave up 5 bases and J gave up 5 bases, with 11 bases separating them. This CDR3 is built from 13 residues. The germline gives CDR1 SGHNT, CDR2 YENEEA. The CDR3 sequence: CASSPEGGDTQYF. The DNA for the CDR3 is TGTGCCAGCAGCCCCGAGGGGGGAGATACGCAGTATTTT.

The chain uses TRBV27 and TRBJ2-3, with D possibly being TRBD2 (6 bases). Germline CDR1 reads MNHEY; CDR2 reads SMNVEV (reference sequence). V dropped 5 bases and J dropped 5 bases, with 20 bases sitting between them. This CDR3 comprises 16 residues. The CDR3 loop reads CASSPGGGTRGDTQYF. CDR3 in DNA: TGTGCCAGCAGTCCAGGAGGCGGGACCCGTGGAGATACGCAGTATTTT.

By sample fraction, this clonotype is medium-sized. V usage is TRBV10-3 and J usage is TRBJ2-7; TRBD2 matches at 9 bases. The CDR3 runs to 15 residues. Looked up from germline, CDR1 is ENHRY and CDR2 is SYGVKD. The V gene end was trimmed by 4 bases and the J gene end by 5 bases; junction bases not matched to a gene: 9. This CDR3 reads CAISGVGSGSHEQYF. DNA of the CDR3: TGTGCCATCAGTGGGGTGGGTAGCGGGAGCCACGAGCAGTACTTC.

This chain uses TRBV5-4 with TRBJ1-4; 9 positions match TRBD1. Germline CDR1 reads SGHNT; CDR2 reads YYREEE (reference sequence). The CDR3 has 14 residues. V dropped 1 base and J dropped 7; count of bases not matched to a gene: 2. The CDR3 reads CASSLTGGGEKLFF. For the CDR3, the DNA is TGTGCCAGCAGCTTGACAGGGGGCGGTGAAAAACTGTTTTTT.

The chain has TRBV5-1 and TRBJ2-3, with D tentatively TRBD1 or TRBD2 (5 bases each). This CDR3 is built from 15 residues. The V and J ends lost 7 bases and 11 bases respectively, with 26 bases between them. In germline, CDR1 is SGHRS, CDR2 YFSETQ. The CDR3 here is CASLPSTGAYNEQYF. In DNA, the CDR3 is TGCGCCAGCTTACCATCCACCGGGGCTTACAATGAGCAGTATTTT. The full variable domain, with the rest looked up from reference TRBV5-1 and TRBJ2-3, is KAGVTQTPRYLIKTRGQQVTLSCSPISGHRSVSWYQQTPGQGLQFLFEYFSETQRNKGNFPGRFSGRQFSNSRSEMNVSTLELGDSALYLCASLPSTGAYNEQYFGPGTRLTVL.

As DNA, the CDR3 is TGTGCCAGCGGGTCGGCGGAGACCCCTTACAATGAGCAGTTCTTC. This encodes CASGSAETPYNEQFF. V gene TRBV2 combines with J gene TRBJ2-1; unclear D gene. Trimming pared 8 bases from V and 4 bases from J, leaving 18 bases between. Germline V gene lookup returns CDR1 SNHLY and CDR2 FYNNEI. The CDR3 runs 15 residues.

This clonotype was found many times. The chain links TRBV20-1 to TRBJ2-7; 9 bases line up with TRBD2. The trim removed 0 bases at V and 0 bases at J, leaving 12 bases unmatched. CDR3 length: 18 residues. Germline assignment: CDR1 DFQATT and CDR2 SNEGSKA (reference sequence). This CDR3 reads CSARDMEGRTSDSYEQYF. The CDR3, as DNA: TGCAGTGCTAGAGATATGGAGGGAAGGACTAGCGACTCCTACGAGCAGTACTTC.

This clonotype was counted many times. For the CDR3, the DNA is TGTGCCAGCAGCCCCGGGACGAAATCCTACGAGCAGTACTTC. This translates into CASSPGTKSYEQYF. The rearrangement joins TRBV7-9 to TRBJ2-7, with D perhaps given as TRBD1 or TRBD2 (5 bases each). This CDR3 contains 14 residues. The V gene's germline CDR1 is SEHNR and CDR2 FQNEAQ (reference sequence). V was cut by 5 bases and J by 1 base, with 12 bases left in between.

V and J are TRBV9 and TRBJ1-2; no reliable D call. CDR3 size: 13 residues. Germline CDR1 reads SGDLS; CDR2 reads YYNGEE. The ends were cut back, 4 bases at V and 4 bases at J, with 11 bases in the middle. This chain's CDR3 is CASSPEGSYGYTF. As DNA, the CDR3 is TGTGCCAGCAGCCCAGAGGGCAGCTATGGCTACACCTTC.